Below are 25 T cell receptor beta chains sequenced from a single sample in a study of T cell responses to AZD1222 COVID-19 vaccine. The table came from immunoSEQ multiplex PCR; TCRdb's copy has only in-frame clones and leaves some out. Of 130,000 or so clones in the sample, about nine tenths were seen once. The material sequenced was peripheral blood, taken on day 0 of AZD1222 vaccination. The receptors were gathered from an adult in good health.

The V gene is TRBV3-1 (or the pseudogene TRBV3-2), the J gene TRBJ1-2, with 9 bases that match TRBD1. V shed 0 bases and J 2 bases; nucleotides not matched to a gene: 7. The germline CDR1 and CDR2 sequences are LGHDT and YNNKEL (reference sequence). The CDR3 length is 17 residues. The CDR3 bases are TGTGCCAGCAGCCAAGATTGGGGGACAGGGCCGAACTATGGCTACACCTTC. Its translation is CASSQDWGTGPNYGYTF.

The rearrangement uses TRBV5-1 and TRBJ2-1; 12 nucleotides align to TRBD1. Germline CDR1 SGHRS, CDR2 YFSETQ. The V and J ends lost 3 bases and 1 base, in that order; junction bases with no gene match: 11. The CDR3 contains 19 residues. In DNA form, the CDR3 reads TGCGCCAGCAGCTCCCCCCCCGGGACAGGGGGCGCGTCCTACAATGAGCAGTTCTTC. It is translated as CASSSPPGTGGASYNEQFF.

The V gene is TRBV4-3, the J gene TRBJ2-3, with D perhaps matching TRBD2 (6 bases). V was trimmed by 1 base and J by 6 bases, leaving 14 bases between them. Per the germline V gene, CDR1 is LGHNA and CDR2 is YSLEER. The CDR3 consists of 15 residues. CDR3 sequence: CASSQGPSVVDTQYF. Written as DNA, the CDR3 is TGCGCCAGCAGCCAAGGTCCTAGCGTGGTCGATACGCAGTATTTT.

V is TRBV6-5 and J is TRBJ1-2; D not resolved. Germline CDR1 MNHEY, CDR2 SVGAGI. V was trimmed by 7 bases and J by 1 base, leaving 13 bases between them. The CDR3 runs 14 residues. CDR3 in DNA: TGTGCCAGCACCCGATCGGTTTATAACTATGGCTACACCTTC. Amino acid sequence: CASTRSVYNYGYTF.

The J gene is TRBJ2-7, the V gene TRBV5-1; 9 positions agree with TRBD1. The V gene's germline CDR1 is SGHRS and CDR2 YFSETQ. V shed 4 bases, J shed 3 bases, and the junction held 11 bases outside the gene matches. The CDR3 extends over 16 amino acids. CDR3 amino acids: CASSETSGTGYYEQYF. The CDR3 nucleotides read TGCGCCAGCAGCGAGACCTCCGGGACAGGGTACTACGAGCAGTACTTC.

The chain couples TRBV5-4 to TRBJ2-5; 8 bases line up with TRBD2. V lost 4 bases to trimming and J lost 6 bases; unmatched junction nucleotides: 11. Germline V gene lookup returns CDR1 SGHNT and CDR2 YYREEE (reference sequence). The CDR3 runs 15 residues. As DNA, the CDR3 is TGTGCCAGCAGCCCGGGGGGGCTAACCGGCCAGACCCAGTACTTC. This encodes CASSPGGLTGQTQYF.

V is TRBV24-1 and J is TRBJ1-2; D is undetermined. Germline-derived CDR1 and CDR2 are KGHDR and SFDVKD. Trimming shortened V by 4 bases and J by 6 bases, and 11 bases separated the two germline ends. The CDR3 has 13 amino acids. CDR3 region: CATSDPHGDGYTF. As DNA, the CDR3 is TGTGCCACCAGTGACCCCCACGGCGATGGCTACACCTTC.

The chain employs TRBV28 and TRBJ2-7, with 10 bases fitting TRBD2. The CDR3 spans 14 residues. The germline V gene encodes CDR1 MDHEN and CDR2 SYDVKM. After removal of 3 bases from V and 3 bases from J, the junction contained 2 bases not matched to a gene. The CDR3 region is CASSFGTSDYEQYF. CDR3 nucleotide sequence: TGTGCCAGCAGTTTCGGGACTAGCGACTACGAGCAGTACTTC.

This chain joins TRBV18 and TRBJ2-5; 10 bases fit TRBD2. The CDR3 consists of 16 residues. V was pared by 3 bases and J by 2 bases, with 6 bases of the junction left unmatched. CDR1 and CDR2 (germline): KGHSH, LQKENI. This CDR3 reads CASSPMGLARQETQYF. The DNA of the CDR3 is TGTGCCAGCTCACCTATGGGACTAGCGAGGCAAGAGACCCAGTACTTC.

This chain uses TRBV5-1 with TRBJ2-2; D is unclear. Germline CDR1 SGHRS, CDR2 YFSETQ. V was cut by 5 bases and J by 3 bases, with 11 bases left in between. This CDR3 spans 14 amino acids. The CDR3 reads CASSLLADTGELFF. In DNA, the CDR3 is TGCGCCAGCAGTCTTCTTGCAGACACCGGGGAGCTGTTTTTT.

The rearrangement joins TRBV7-7 to TRBJ2-1; TRBD2 is a possible D gene (6 bases). Per germline, CDR1 SSHAT and CDR2 FNYEAQ (reference sequence). The CDR3 is 15 amino acids. The ends were cut back, 5 bases at V and 7 bases at J, with 18 bases in the middle. The chain's CDR3 is CASSLGLGGENEQFF. Here the CDR3 DNA reads TGTGCCAGCAGCCTCGGGCTTGGCGGGGAAAATGAGCAGTTCTTC.

J is TRBJ1-4 and V is TRBV6-2 or TRBV6-3, with TRBD1 matching over 8 bases. The CDR3 sequence is 16 residues long. V trimming: 5 bases; J trimming: 8 bases; junction bases outside the gene matches: 13. The germline V gene has CDR1 MNHEY and CDR2 SVGEGT. CDR3 nucleotides: TGTGCCAGCAGTCACCGACAGGGGAGTGTTCGCGAAAAACTGTTTTTT. Encoded protein: CASSHRQGSVREKLFF.

The chain is built from TRBV5-1 and TRBJ2-7; TRBD2 is a possible D gene (5 bases). The CDR3 extends over 13 amino acids. CDR1 SGHRS and CDR2 YFSETQ come from the germline V gene. V was cut by 8 bases and J by 0 bases, with 12 bases left in between. The CDR3 DNA follows: TGCGCCAGAAAAATTAGCGACTCCTACGAGCAGTACTTC. It yields the protein CARKISDSYEQYF. Using reference TRBV5-1 and TRBJ2-7 for the parts outside the CDR3, the full variable domain is KAGVTQTPRYLIKTRGQQVTLSCSPISGHRSVSWYQQTPGQGLQFLFEYFSETQRNKGNFPGRFSGRQFSNSRSEMNVSTLELGDSALYLCARKISDSYEQYFGPGTRLTVT.

The chain is built from TRBV7-8 and TRBJ2-1; TRBD2 matches 7 bases. Per the germline V gene, CDR1 is SGHVS and CDR2 is FQNEAQ. The CDR3 runs to 15 residues. J was trimmed by 2 bases and V by 7 bases; bases with no gene match: 8. The CDR3 spells CASTPGGGAYNEQFF. CDR3 DNA: TGTGCCAGCACCCCGGGAGGCGGCGCCTACAATGAGCAGTTCTTC.

The chain recombines TRBV28 with TRBJ1-2; D is undetermined. V gave up 8 bases and J gave up 3 bases, with 16 bases separating them. CDR1 MDHEN and CDR2 SYDVKM come from the germline V gene. This CDR3 has 14 residues. The CDR3 reads CASRAGGMDYGYTF. For the CDR3, the DNA is TGTGCCAGCCGTGCAGGAGGGATGGACTATGGCTACACCTTC.

The rearrangement links TRBV9 to TRBJ2-3; 7 bases line up with TRBD2. Germline CDR1 reads SGDLS; CDR2 reads YYNGEE. Germline trimming cut 4 bases from V and 6 bases from J; bases unmatched to any gene: 14. This CDR3 has 16 amino acids. The CDR3: CASSPRASGPSDTQYF. Here the CDR3 DNA reads TGTGCCAGCAGCCCGAGGGCTAGCGGTCCCTCGGATACGCAGTATTTT. The full variable domain, with the rest looked up from reference TRBV9 and TRBJ2-3, is DSGVTQTPKHLITATGQRVTLRCSPRSGDLSVYWYQQSLDQGLQFLIQYYNGEERAKGNILERFSAQQFPDLHSELNLSSLELGDSALYFCASSPRASGPSDTQYFGPGTRLTVL.

The chain uses TRBV4-1 and TRBJ1-2; 7 bases are a match to TRBD1. J lost 4 bases, V lost 1 base, and 9 bases had no gene match. This CDR3 spans 16 amino acids. Per the germline V gene, CDR1 is MGHRA and CDR2 is YSYEKL. CDR3 in DNA: TGCGCCAGCAGCCAAGCTGGGGCAGAGGGGGCCTATGGCTACACCTTC. It encodes CASSQAGAEGAYGYTF.

The chain is built from TRBV28 and TRBJ2-7; D possibly matches TRBD1 or TRBD2 (5 bases each). V gave up 8 bases and J gave up 0 bases, with 11 bases separating them. Germline CDR1 reads MDHEN; CDR2 reads SYDVKM. The CDR3 is made up of 13 amino acids. CDR3 protein: CASAWGSSYEQYF. The CDR3, as DNA: TGTGCCAGCGCCTGGGGGAGCTCCTACGAGCAGTACTTC.

V is TRBV7-9 and J is TRBJ2-7; no reliable D call. The germline CDR1 and CDR2 sequences are SEHNR and FQNEAQ (reference sequence). The CDR3 length is 15 residues. V was shortened by 2 bases and J by 6 bases, with 17 bases between the two germline ends. The CDR3, as DNA: TGTGCCAGCAGCTTACCAAACGACCCCCTCGTCGAGCAGTACTTC. It translates to CASSLPNDPLVEQYF.

This clone was detected only once. The chain joins TRBV5-1 to TRBJ1-1; weak D call: TRBD1 (5 bases). The CDR3 has 13 residues. Germline loops: CDR1 SGHRS, CDR2 YFSETQ. Trimming took 4 bases from V and 4 from J, leaving 11 bases between them. DNA of the CDR3: TGCGCCAGCAGCCCAGACAGATCCACTGAAGCTTTCTTT. This codes for CASSPDRSTEAFF.

The J gene is TRBJ1-4, the V gene TRBV5-4; D not certain. Germline values: CDR1 SGHNT, CDR2 YYREEE (reference sequence). With 1 base removed from V and 6 bases from J, the gap between germline ends came to 10 bases. The CDR3 length is 14 residues. This CDR3 is CASSLNTDDEKLFF. The CDR3 nucleotides read TGTGCCAGCAGCTTGAACACAGACGATGAAAAACTGTTTTTT.

The chain couples TRBV19 to TRBJ1-5; D uncertain. Germline V gene data show CDR1 as LNHDA and CDR2 as SQIVND (reference sequence). The CDR3 is 15 amino acids. Trimming removed 5 bases from V and 3 bases from J, with 14 bases in between. The CDR3 loop is CASSVFPDHNQPQHF. The DNA for the CDR3 is TGTGCCAGTAGTGTTTTCCCAGACCACAATCAGCCCCAGCATTTT.

The chain recombines TRBV6-5 with TRBJ1-6, with a tentative D call TRBD1 (5 bases). Germline values: CDR1 MNHEY, CDR2 SVGAGI. The CDR3 length is 16 residues. The ends were cut back, 4 bases at V and 6 bases at J, with 16 bases in the middle. This CDR3 reads CASSLDPRGGNSPLHF. CDR3 nucleotide sequence: TGTGCCAGCAGTTTGGACCCCCGCGGGGGTAATTCACCCCTCCACTTT.

The chain employs TRBV7-2 and TRBJ2-7; 7 bases are shared with TRBD2. Looked up from germline, CDR1 is SGHTA and CDR2 is FQGNSA. The CDR3 sequence is 13 residues long. Germline trimming cut 0 bases from V and 6 bases from J; bases unmatched to any gene: 2. CDR3 loop: CASSLAGGREQYF. CDR3 sequence (DNA): TGTGCCAGCAGCTTAGCGGGAGGGCGCGAGCAGTACTTC.

This clone was seen a handful of times. The V call is TRBV15, the J call TRBJ2-5; 12 bases align to TRBD1. Germline V CDR1 and CDR2: LNHNV, YYDKDF (reference sequence). V lost 0 bases to trimming and J lost 6 bases; unmatched junction nucleotides: 14. This CDR3 contains 19 residues. The chain's CDR3 is CATSRDRDRGLLVPQTQYF. The CDR3 region has the DNA TGTGCCACCAGCAGAGATCGGGACAGGGGGCTCTTAGTCCCACAGACCCAGTACTTC. The complete variable domain, with remaining parts taken from reference TRBV15 and TRBJ2-5, reads DAMVIQNPRYQVTQFGKPVTLSCSQTLNHNVMYWYQQKSSQAPKLLFHYYDKDFNNEADTPDNFQSRRPNTSFCFLDIRSPGLGDTAMYLCATSRDRDRGLLVPQTQYFGPGTRLLVL.